The 22 T cell receptor beta chains reported below all come from one sample, sequenced in a study of monozygotic twins with inflammatory bowel disease. TCRdb re-called the 5' RACE reads and gives one entry per CDR3 protein, without DNA. The sample holds roughly 200,000 distinct CDR3 sequences. Material for sequencing was blood. The origin of the receptors is a human donor with ulcerative colitis or Crohn's disease, or a healthy co-twin of an affected twin (not recorded which).

The chain links TRBV9 to TRBJ1-1; TCRdb names TRBD1, which stays unverified in the absence of DNA. Per the germline V gene, CDR1 is SGDLS and CDR2 is YYNGEE. The CDR3 runs to 14 residues. The chain's CDR3 is CASSAGVRGAEAFF.

The V gene is TRBV7-3, the J gene TRBJ1-5. Germline V gives CDR1 SGHTA, CDR2 FQGTGA. The CDR3 sequence is 14 residues long. The CDR3 loop is CASSLTRRIVPQHF.

The chain links TRBV7-2 to TRBJ2-5. Germline CDR1 reads SGHTA; CDR2 reads FQGNSA. The CDR3 has 15 residues. The CDR3: CASSLIWILQETQYF.

The V call is TRBV11-2, the J call TRBJ2-3; lacking DNA, the TRBD1 call made by TCRdb goes unchecked. The CDR3 runs 15 residues. Germline values: CDR1 SGHAT, CDR2 FQNNGV. CDR3 sequence: CASSSPTGVPDTQYF.

This sequence joins TRBV12-3 or TRBV12-4 and TRBJ1-1. This CDR3 is built from 12 residues. The CDR3: CASKPRGGEAFF.

This rearrangement joins TRBV13 to TRBJ1-2; TCRdb selects TRBD1, and the lack of DNA leaves this call unchecked. The length of the CDR3 is 15 residues. Germline values: CDR1 PRHDT, CDR2 FYEKMQ (reference sequence). CDR3 in amino acids: CASSLKRQGSYGYTF.

This sequence joins TRBV20-1 and TRBJ1-4; the TCRdb D gene call, TRBD1, has no DNA to confirm it. Germline V lookup: CDR1 DFQATT, CDR2 SNEGSKA (reference sequence). The CDR3 totals 13 residues. CDR3: CSPRQTANEKLFF.

The rearrangement uses TRBV10-3 and TRBJ1-1; TCRdb's D gene call, TRBD1, goes unchecked for lack of DNA. CDR3 length: 14 residues. The germline V gene encodes CDR1 ENHRY and CDR2 SYGVKD. The CDR3 spells CAISATGMNTEAFF.

This sequence joins TRBV9 and TRBJ2-2; the TRBD1 assignment by TCRdb is unverifiable without DNA. This CDR3 region has 14 residues. CDR1 and CDR2 (germline): SGDLS, YYNGEE. The CDR3 region is CASSVVRDTGELFF. The full variable domain, with the rest looked up from reference TRBV9 and TRBJ2-2, is DSGVTQTPKHLITATGQRVTLRCSPRSGDLSVYWYQQSLDQGLQFLIQYYNGEERAKGNILERFSAQQFPDLHSELNLSSLELGDSALYFCASSVVRDTGELFFGEGSRLTVL.

The chain joins TRBV12-3 or TRBV12-4 to TRBJ1-4; lacking DNA, the TRBD1 call made by TCRdb goes unchecked. This CDR3 has 14 residues. This CDR3 reads CASSFRDRGEKLFF.

The CDR3 here is CAIRAGLAGNTDTQYF. This sequence joins TRBV10-3 and TRBJ2-3; TCRdb outputs TRBD2, but without DNA this stays unchecked. CDR3 length equals 16 residues. Per germline, CDR1 ENHRY and CDR2 SYGVKD.

The chain carries TRBV20-1 and TRBJ2-1; TCRdb gives TRBD2 as the D gene, but with no DNA this cannot be confirmed. There are 14 residues in the CDR3. Per germline, CDR1 DFQATT and CDR2 SNEGSKA (reference sequence). The chain's CDR3 is CSAGRGGAYNEQFF.

The V and J genes are TRBV5-1 and TRBJ2-7. The CDR3 runs to 16 residues. The germline V gene has CDR1 SGHRS and CDR2 YFSETQ. This CDR3 is CASSPPGAESRYEQYF.

The genes are TRBV4-1 and TRBJ2-3; TCRdb returns TRBD1, unconfirmable since there is no DNA. Germline V CDR1 and CDR2: MGHRA, YSYEKL. This CDR3 comprises 16 residues. The chain's CDR3 is CASSLQGPVSTDTQYF.

The chain links TRBV20-1 to TRBJ2-7; TCRdb calls TRBD1, which cannot be checked without DNA. This CDR3 spans 17 amino acids. Germline V gene data show CDR1 as DFQATT and CDR2 as SNEGSKA (reference sequence). The CDR3: CSASLPRGGGSSYEQYF.

The genes are TRBV10-3 and TRBJ2-2. The CDR3 spans 15 residues. Germline V lookup: CDR1 ENHRY, CDR2 SYGVKD. CDR3 region: CAISLLILPPGELFF.

This clonotype is classed as medium-sized by frequency. J is TRBJ2-3 and V is TRBV20-1; absent DNA, TCRdb's TRBD2 call cannot be checked. Germline assignment: CDR1 DFQATT and CDR2 SNEGSKA (reference sequence). CDR3 length: 13 amino acids. The chain's CDR3 is CSAYAGGLDTQYF.

This chain uses TRBV5-1 with TRBJ2-1; the TCRdb call, TRBD1, lacks DNA for checking. Germline V gene data show CDR1 as SGHRS and CDR2 as YFSETQ. This CDR3 is 15 amino acids long. The CDR3 protein is CASSDTLGQPNEQFF.

This sequence joins TRBV5-1 and TRBJ2-1. Germline lookup yields CDR1 SGHRS and CDR2 YFSETQ. CDR3 size: 15 residues. The CDR3 loop is CASSPESGTSNEQFF.

The V gene is TRBV29-1, the J gene TRBJ2-2; TCRdb selects TRBD1, and the lack of DNA leaves this call unchecked. The CDR3 length is 16 residues. Germline CDR1 reads SQVTM; CDR2 reads ANQGSEA. This CDR3 reads CSVEGGGHMNTGELFF.

This rearrangement joins TRBV20-1 to TRBJ1-4; TCRdb indicates TRBD1, and absent DNA this call remains unverified. CDR1 is DFQATT and CDR2 is SNEGSKA in the germline V gene (reference sequence). CDR3 size: 13 residues. The CDR3 region is CSATLGVREKLFF.

This sequence joins TRBV7-3 and TRBJ1-1. This CDR3 has 13 residues. The germline gives CDR1 SGHTA, CDR2 FQGTGA. The CDR3: CASSLSRHTEAFF.